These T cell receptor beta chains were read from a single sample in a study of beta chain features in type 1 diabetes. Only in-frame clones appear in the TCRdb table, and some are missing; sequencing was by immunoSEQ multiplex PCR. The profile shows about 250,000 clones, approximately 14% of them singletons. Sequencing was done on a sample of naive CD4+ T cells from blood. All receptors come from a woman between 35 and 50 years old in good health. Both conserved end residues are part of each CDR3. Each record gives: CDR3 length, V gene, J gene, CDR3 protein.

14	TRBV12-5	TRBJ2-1	CASSGTGGGDEQFF
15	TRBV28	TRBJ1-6	CASSSLAGNNSPLHF
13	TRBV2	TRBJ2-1	CASMEAGVGEQFF
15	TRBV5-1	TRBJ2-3	CASSSLTGRADTQYF
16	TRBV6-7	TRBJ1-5	CASPKRHAPSNQPQHF
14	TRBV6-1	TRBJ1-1	CASSAPGKNTEAFF
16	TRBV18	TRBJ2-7	CASSPRTSGGRYEQYF
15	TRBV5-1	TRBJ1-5	CASSWDSYSNQPQHF
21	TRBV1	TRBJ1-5	CTSSQLQGRATEGVNNQPQHF
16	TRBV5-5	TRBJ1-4	CASSLVETGPGEKLFF
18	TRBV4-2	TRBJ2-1	CASSQRTSGASSYNEQFF
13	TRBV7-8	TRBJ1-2	CASSLRAGNGYTF
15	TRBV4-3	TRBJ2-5	CASSQDLGGAETQYF
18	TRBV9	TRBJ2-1	CASSVAWGRDYHLNEQFF
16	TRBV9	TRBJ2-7	CASSAGPWDRIYEQYF
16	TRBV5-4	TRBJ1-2	CASSLAPQGAEYGYTF
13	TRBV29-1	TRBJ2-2	CSVSRENTGELFF
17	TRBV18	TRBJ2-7	CASSPNPPGQGAKEQYF
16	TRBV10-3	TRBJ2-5	CAISRTSGGSGETQYF
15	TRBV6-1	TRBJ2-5	CASSEWARPQETQYF
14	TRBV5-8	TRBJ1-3	CASSLSGDGNTIYF
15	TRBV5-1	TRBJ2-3	CASSSTSGGADTQYF
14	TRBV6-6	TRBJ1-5	CASSPDRSNQPQHF
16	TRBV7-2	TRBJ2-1	CASSLVPAGLYNEQFF
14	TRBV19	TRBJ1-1	CASTFGTGGTEAFF
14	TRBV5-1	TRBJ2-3	CASSLSPPTDTQYF
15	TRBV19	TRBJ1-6	CASTSQGQGGSPLHF
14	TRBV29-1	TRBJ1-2	CSVEGQSLVYGYTF
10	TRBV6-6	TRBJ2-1	CASNGDEQFF
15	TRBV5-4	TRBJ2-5	CASSLIAGEQETQYF
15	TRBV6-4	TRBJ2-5	CASSRGQGLGETQYF
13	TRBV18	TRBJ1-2	CASSSAENYGYTF
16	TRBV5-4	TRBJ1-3	CASSLSRGSPGNTIYF
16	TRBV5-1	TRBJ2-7	CASSPTTTAGYYEQYF
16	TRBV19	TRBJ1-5	CASSEDRGEGNQPQHF
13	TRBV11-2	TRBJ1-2	CASSLGQIYGYTF
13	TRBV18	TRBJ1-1	CASSGTQATEAFF
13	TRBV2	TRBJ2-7	CASDGQGTYEQYF
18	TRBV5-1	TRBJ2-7	CASGSDRFGTGSSYEQYF
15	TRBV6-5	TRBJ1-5	CASSYGSAGNQPQHF
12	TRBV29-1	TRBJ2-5	CSVEEAGKTQYF
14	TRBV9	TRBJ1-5	CASSEGVRYQPQHF
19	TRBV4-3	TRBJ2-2	CASSQDLGTVAGETGELFF
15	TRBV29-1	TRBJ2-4	CSVEAGTGGKNIQYF
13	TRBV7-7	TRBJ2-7	CASSLGREGEQYF
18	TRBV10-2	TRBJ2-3	CASSESGQTGTGRDTQYF
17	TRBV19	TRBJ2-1	CASSLGGLTRTYNEQFF
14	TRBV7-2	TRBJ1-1	CASSLQVPGTEAFF
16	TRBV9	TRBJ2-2	CASSVIAGTNTGELFF
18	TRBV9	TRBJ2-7	CASSVGLAGMKTAYEQYF
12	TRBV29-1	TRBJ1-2	CSGRDSPYGYTF
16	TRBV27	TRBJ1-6	CASSFLDRFGNSPLHF
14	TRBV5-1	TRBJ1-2	CASSLGTVNYGYTF
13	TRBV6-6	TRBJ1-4	CASSYSLGADSDF
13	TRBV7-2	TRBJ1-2	CASSLGGTGGYTF